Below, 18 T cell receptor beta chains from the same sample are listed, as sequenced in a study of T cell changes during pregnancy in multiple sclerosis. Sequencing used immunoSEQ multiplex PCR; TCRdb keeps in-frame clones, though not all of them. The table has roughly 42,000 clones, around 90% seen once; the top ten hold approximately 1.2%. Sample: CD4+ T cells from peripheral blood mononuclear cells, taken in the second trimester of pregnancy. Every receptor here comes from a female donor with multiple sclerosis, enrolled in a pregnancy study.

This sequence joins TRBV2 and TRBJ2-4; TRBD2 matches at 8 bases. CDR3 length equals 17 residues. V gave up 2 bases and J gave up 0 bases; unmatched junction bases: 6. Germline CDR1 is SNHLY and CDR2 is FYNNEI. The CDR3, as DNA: TGTGCCAGCAGTGAATGGAAGGCGGGGGGAGCCAAAAACATTCAGTACTTC. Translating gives CASSEWKAGGAKNIQYF.

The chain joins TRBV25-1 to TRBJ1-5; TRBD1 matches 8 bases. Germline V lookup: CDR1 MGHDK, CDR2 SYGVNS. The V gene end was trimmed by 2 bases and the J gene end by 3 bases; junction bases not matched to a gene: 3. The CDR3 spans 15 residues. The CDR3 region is CASSEQGAVNQPQHF. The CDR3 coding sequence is TGTGCCAGCAGTGAACAGGGGGCGGTCAATCAGCCCCAGCATTTT.

The CDR3 region is CASSLSRGRRSNTEAFF. As DNA, the CDR3 is TGTGCCAGCAGCTTATCCAGGGGGCGGAGGTCAAACACTGAAGCTTTCTTT. This chain connects TRBV7-9 to TRBJ1-1; 8 positions match TRBD1. Germline trimming cut 2 bases from V and 2 bases from J; bases unmatched to any gene: 10. This CDR3 has 17 amino acids. The germline gives CDR1 SEHNR, CDR2 FQNEAQ (reference sequence).

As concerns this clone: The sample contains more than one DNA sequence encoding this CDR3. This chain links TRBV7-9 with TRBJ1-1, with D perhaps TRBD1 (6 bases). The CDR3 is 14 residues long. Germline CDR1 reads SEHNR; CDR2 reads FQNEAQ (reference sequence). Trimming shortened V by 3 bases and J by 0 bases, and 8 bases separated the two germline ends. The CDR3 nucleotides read TGTGCCAGCAGCTTTGACAGGCTGAACACTGAAGCTTTCTTT. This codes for CASSFDRLNTEAFF.

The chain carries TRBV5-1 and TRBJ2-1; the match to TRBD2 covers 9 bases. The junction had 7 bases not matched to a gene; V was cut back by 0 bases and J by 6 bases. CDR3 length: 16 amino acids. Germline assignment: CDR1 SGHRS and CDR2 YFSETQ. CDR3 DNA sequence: TGCGCCAGCAGCTTGGAACCTAGCGGGACCCTCAATGAGCAGTTCTTC. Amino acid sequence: CASSLEPSGTLNEQFF.

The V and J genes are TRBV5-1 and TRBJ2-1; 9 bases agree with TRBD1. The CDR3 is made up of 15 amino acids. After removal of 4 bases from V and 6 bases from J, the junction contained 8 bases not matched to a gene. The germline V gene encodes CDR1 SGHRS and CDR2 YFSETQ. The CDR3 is CASSVRTGEGNEQFF. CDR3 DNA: TGCGCCAGCAGCGTAAGGACAGGGGAGGGCAATGAGCAGTTCTTC.

The CDR3 DNA is TGTGCCAGCAGTGAGGACAGGGGGAGACAGCCCCAGCATTTT. The encoded protein is CASSEDRGRQPQHF. This rearrangement joins TRBV2 to TRBJ1-5; TRBD1 matches 10 bases. The germline V gene encodes CDR1 SNHLY and CDR2 FYNNEI. CDR3 length: 14 amino acids. V was pared by 3 bases and J by 7 bases, with 3 bases of the junction left unmatched.

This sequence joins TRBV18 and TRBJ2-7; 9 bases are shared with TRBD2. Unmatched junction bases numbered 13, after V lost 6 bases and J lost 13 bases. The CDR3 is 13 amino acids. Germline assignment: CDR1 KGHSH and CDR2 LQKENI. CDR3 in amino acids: CASSPQGGRGLYF. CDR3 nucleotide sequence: TGTGCCAGCTCGCCCCAGGGCGGGAGGGGACTCTACTTC.

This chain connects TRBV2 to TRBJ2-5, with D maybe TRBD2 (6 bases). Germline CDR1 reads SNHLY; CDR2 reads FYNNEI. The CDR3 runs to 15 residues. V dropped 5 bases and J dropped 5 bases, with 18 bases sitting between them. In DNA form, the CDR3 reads TGTGCCAGCAGTACCTGGGGCGGTGGGGGGGAGACCCAGTACTTC. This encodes CASSTWGGGGETQYF.

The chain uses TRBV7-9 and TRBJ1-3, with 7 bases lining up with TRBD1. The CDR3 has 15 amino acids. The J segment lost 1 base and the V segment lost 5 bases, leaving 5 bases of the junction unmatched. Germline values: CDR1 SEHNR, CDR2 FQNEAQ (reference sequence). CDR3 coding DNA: TGTGCCAGCAGCGGACAGGAATATTCTGGAAACACCATATATTTT. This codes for CASSGQEYSGNTIYF.

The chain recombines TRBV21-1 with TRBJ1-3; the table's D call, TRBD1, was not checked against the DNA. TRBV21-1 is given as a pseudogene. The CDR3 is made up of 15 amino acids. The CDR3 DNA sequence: TGTGCCAGCAGCTTGGGACAGGGGTCAGGAAACACCATATATTTT. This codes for CASSLGQGSGNTIYF.

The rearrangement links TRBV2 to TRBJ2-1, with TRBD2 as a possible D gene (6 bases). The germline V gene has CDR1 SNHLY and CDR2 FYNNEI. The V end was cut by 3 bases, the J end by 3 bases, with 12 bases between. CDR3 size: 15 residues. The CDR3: CASSDPSGFYNEQFF. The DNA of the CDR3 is TGTGCCAGCAGTGACCCCAGCGGGTTCTACAATGAGCAGTTCTTC.

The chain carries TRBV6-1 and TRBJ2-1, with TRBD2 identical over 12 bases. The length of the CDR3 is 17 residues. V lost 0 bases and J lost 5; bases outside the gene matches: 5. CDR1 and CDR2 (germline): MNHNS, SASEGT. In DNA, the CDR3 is TGTGCCAGCAGTGAAGCCCTTCGACTAGCGGGAGACAATGAGCAGTTCTTC. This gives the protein CASSEALRLAGDNEQFF.

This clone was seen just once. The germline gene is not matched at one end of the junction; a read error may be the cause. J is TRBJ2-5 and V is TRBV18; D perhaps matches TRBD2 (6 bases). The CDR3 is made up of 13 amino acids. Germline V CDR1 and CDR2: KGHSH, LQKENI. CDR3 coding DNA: TGTGCCAGCTCACCCTCGGGACCCGGTCGCGGGAACTTC. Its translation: CASSPSGPGRGNF. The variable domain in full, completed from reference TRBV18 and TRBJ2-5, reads NAGVMQNPRHLVRRRGQEARLRCSPMKGHSHVYWYRQLPEEGLKFMVYLQKENIIDESGMPKERFSAEFPKEGPSILRIQQVVRGDSAAYFCASSPSGPGRGNFGPGTRLLVL.

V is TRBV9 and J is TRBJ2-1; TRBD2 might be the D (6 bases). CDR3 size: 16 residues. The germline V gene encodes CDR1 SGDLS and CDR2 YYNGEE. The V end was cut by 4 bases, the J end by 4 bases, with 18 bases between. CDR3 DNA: TGTGCCAGCAGCTCGTACCCGGGAGCCGCTTACAATGAGCAGTTCTTC. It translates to CASSSYPGAAYNEQFF.

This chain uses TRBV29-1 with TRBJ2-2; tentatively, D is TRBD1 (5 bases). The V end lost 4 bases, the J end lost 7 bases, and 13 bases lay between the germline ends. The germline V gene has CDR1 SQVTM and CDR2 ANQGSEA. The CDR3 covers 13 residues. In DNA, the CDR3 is TGCAGCGTTGGACAGACCTCCGGCGGGGAGCTGTTTTTT. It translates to CSVGQTSGGELFF.

CDR3 in DNA: TGTGCCTGGAGTCGGGACCGGACAGGGAGAGGAGATGAGCAGTTCTTC. Its protein product is CAWSRDRTGRGDEQFF. The J gene is TRBJ2-1, the V gene TRBV30, with 8 bases aligning to TRBD1. The germline V gene has CDR1 GTSNPN and CDR2 SVGIG (reference sequence). V was clipped by 2 bases and J by 8 bases; unmatched bases: 14. CDR3 length equals 16 residues.

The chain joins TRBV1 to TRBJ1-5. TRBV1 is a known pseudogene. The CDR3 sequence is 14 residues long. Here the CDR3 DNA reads TGCACCAGCAGCCGTAGGAGCTCTTATCAGCCCCAGCATTTT. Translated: CTSSRRSSYQPQHF.